This TCR beta chain appears in the sequencing data of a study of response to subunit inactivated influenza vaccine. One entry per CDR3 protein, called by TCRdb with MiXCR from the RT-PCR reads. The sample yields some 500,000 distinct CDR3 sequences, over 10% seen once. Trimming took 6 bases from V and 9 from J; bases not matched to a gene: 10. This CDR3 is 13 amino acids long. Germline CDR1 and CDR2: MNHNS and SASEGT. This receptor was taken from a man in his forties or fifties who received an inactivated influenza vaccine. This sequence joins TRBV6-1 and TRBJ2-7; TRBD1 matches at 8 bases. The sample was PBMCs from blood, taken 35 to 45 days after vaccination. In nucleotides, the CDR3 is TGTGCCAGCAGGGCCCCAGGGGGCACAGGGCAGTACTTC. Protein: CASRAPGGTGQYF.